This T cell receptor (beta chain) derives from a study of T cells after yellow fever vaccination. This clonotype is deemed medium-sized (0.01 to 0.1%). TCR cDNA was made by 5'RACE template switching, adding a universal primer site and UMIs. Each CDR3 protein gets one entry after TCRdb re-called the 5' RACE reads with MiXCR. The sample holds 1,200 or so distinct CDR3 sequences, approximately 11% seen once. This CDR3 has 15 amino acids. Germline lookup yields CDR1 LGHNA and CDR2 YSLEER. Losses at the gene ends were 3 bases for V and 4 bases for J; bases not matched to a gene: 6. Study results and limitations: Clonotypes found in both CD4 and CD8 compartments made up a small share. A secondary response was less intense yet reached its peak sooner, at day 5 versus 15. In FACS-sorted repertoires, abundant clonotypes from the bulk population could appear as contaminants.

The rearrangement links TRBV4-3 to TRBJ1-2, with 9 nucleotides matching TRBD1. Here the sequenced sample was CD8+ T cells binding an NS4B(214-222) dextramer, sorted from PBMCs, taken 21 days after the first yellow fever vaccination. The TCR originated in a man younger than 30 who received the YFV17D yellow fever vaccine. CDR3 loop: CASSQTETGGYGYTF. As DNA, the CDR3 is TGCGCCAGCAGCCAGACAGAGACAGGGGGCTATGGCTACACCTTC.